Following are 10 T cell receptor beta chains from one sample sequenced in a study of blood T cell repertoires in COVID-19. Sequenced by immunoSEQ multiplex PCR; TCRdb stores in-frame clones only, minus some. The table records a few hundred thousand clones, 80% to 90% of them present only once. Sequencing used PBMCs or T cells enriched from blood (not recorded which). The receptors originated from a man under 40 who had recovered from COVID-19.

This CDR3 is CASSGRGRNSHF. CDR3 coding DNA: TGTGCCAGTAGTGGCAGGGGCCGCAATTCCCACTTT. The rearrangement joins TRBV19 to TRBJ1-6, with TRBD1 as a possible D gene (6 bases). V was cut by 5 bases and J by 18 bases, with 17 bases left in between. Germline V gene data show CDR1 as LNHDA and CDR2 as SQIVND (reference sequence). The CDR3 is 12 residues long.

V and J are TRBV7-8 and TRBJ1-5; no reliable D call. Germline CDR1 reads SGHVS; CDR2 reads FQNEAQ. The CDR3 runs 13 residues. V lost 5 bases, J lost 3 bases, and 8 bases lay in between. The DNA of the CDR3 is TGTGCCAGCAGCCAGCGGAACAATCAGCCCCAGCATTTT. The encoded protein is CASSQRNNQPQHF.

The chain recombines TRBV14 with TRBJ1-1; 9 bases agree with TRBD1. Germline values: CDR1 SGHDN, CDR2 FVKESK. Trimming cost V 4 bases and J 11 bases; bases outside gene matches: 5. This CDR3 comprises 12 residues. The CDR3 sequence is CASSLDRGGAFF. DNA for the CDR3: TGTGCCAGCAGCCTGGACAGGGGAGGGGCTTTCTTT.

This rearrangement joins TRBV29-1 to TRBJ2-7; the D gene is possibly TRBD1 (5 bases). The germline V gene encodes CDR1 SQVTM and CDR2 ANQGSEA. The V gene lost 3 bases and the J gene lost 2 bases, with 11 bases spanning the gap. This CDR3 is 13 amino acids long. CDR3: CSVELRAPYEQYF. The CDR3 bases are TGCAGCGTTGAGCTCAGGGCGCCCTACGAGCAGTACTTC.

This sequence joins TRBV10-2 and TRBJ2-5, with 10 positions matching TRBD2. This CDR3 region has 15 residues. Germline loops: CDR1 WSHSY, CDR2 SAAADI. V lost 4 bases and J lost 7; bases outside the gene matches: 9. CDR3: CASSAPGLATGTQYF. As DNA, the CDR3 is TGCGCCAGCAGTGCTCCGGGACTAGCGACAGGGACCCAGTACTTC.

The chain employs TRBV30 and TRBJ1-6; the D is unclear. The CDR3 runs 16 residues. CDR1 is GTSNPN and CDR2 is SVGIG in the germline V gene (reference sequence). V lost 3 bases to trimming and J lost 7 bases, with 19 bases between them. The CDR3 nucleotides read TGTGCCTGGAGATCGCGGGATCTTGATTGGAATTCACCCCTCCACTTT. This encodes CAWRSRDLDWNSPLHF. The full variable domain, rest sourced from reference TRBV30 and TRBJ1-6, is SQTIHQWPATLVQPVGSPLSLECTVEGTSNPNLYWYRQAAGRGLQLLFYSVGIGQISSEVPQNLSASRPQDRQFILSSKKLLLSDSGFYLCAWRSRDLDWNSPLHFGNGTRLTVT.

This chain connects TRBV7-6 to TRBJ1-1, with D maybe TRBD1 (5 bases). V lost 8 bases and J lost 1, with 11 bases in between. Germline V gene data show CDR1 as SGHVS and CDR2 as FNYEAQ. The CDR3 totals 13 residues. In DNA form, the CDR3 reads TGTGCCAGCGCCCTCCAGGGGAACACTGAAGCTTTCTTT. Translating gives CASALQGNTEAFF.

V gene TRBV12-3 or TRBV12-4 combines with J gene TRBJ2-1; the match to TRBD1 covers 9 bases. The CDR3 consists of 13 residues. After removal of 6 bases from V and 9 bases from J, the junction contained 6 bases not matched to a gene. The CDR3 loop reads CASRLQGAGEQFF. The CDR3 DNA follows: TGTGCCAGCAGGCTACAGGGGGCGGGTGAGCAGTTCTTC.

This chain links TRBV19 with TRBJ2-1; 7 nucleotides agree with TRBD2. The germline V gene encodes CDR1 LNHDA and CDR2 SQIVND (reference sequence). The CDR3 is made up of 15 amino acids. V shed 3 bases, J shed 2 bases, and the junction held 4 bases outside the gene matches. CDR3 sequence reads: CASSMGRGAYNEQFF. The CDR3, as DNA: TGTGCCAGTAGTATGGGGAGGGGAGCCTACAATGAGCAGTTCTTC.

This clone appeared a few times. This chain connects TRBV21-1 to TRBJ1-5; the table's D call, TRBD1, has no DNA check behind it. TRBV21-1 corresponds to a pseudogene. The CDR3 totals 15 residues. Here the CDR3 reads CASSKVQTGNQPQHF. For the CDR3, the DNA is TGTGCCAGCAGCAAGGTACAGACCGGCAATCAGCCCCAGCATTTT.